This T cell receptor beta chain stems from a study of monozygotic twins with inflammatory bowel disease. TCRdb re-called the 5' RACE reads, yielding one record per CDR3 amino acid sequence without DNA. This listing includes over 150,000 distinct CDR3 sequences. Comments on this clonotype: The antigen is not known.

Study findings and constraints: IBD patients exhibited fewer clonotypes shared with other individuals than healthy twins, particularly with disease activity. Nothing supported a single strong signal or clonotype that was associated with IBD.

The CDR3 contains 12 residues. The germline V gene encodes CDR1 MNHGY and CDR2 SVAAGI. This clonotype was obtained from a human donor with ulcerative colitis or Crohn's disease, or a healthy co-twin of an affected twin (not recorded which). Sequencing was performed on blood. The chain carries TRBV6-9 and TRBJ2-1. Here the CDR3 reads CASSPDYNEQFF.